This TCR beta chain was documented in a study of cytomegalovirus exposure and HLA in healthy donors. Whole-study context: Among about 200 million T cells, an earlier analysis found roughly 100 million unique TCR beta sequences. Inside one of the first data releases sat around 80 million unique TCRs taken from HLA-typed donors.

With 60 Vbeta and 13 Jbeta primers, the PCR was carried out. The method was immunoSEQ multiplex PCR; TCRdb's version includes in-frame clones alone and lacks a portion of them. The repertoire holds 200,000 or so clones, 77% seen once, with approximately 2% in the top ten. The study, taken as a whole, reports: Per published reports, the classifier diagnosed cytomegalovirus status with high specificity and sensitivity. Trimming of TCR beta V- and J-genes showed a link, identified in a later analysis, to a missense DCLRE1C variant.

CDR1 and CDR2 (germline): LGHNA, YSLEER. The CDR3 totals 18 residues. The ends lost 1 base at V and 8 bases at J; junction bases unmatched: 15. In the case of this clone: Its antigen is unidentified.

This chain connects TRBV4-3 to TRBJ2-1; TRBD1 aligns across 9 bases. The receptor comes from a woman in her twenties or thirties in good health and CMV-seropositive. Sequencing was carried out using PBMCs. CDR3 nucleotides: TGCGCCAGCAGCCAAGTTGAAGTATCCGGGACAGGGTATTATGAGCAGTTCTTC. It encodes CASSQVEVSGTGYYEQFF.